This TCR beta chain was documented in a study of cytomegalovirus exposure and HLA in healthy donors. Overall study findings and caveats: A later analysis found most CMV-associated TCR beta chains apparently HLA-restricted. The analysis excluded some indistinguishable V segments, including TRBV6-2 and TRBV6-3. The authors later linked a missense DCLRE1C variant to TCR beta V- and J-gene trimming.

Germline values: CDR1 LNHDA, CDR2 SQIVND (reference sequence). The CDR3 contains 12 residues. With 9 bases removed from V and 5 bases from J, the gap between germline ends came to 11 bases. It was with 60 Vbeta and 13 Jbeta primers that the PCR ran. This table comes from immunoSEQ multiplex PCR, and its TCRdb copy is limited to in-frame clones, with some not included. This table holds 200,000 to 250,000 clones, about 80% found once. About this clone: Its matching antigen is unknown.

The sample consisted of PBMCs. The clonotype comes from a man aged 18 to 35 in good health and CMV-seronegative. The chain has TRBV19 and TRBJ2-1; no clear D gene. CDR3 sequence (DNA): TGTGCCAGCAGCGATGACCACAATGAGCAGTTCTTC. Translated, it gives CASSDDHNEQFF.